A single sample is the source of the 26 T cell receptor beta chains below, sequenced in a study of PD-L1 blockade in urothelial cancer. Time point indicated: peripheral blood 6 weeks after treatment start. The protocol was immunoSEQ multiplex PCR, while the TCRdb copy is restricted to in-frame clones and leaves out a portion. The table lists fewer than 90,000 clones, less than 95% of them singletons. Material: PBMCs, obtained around atezolizumab (anti-PD-L1) treatment. All receptors come from a woman at least 80 years old with urothelial cancer.

The chain uses TRBV30 and TRBJ1-1, with D possibly TRBD1 on 5 matching bases. Germline CDR1 reads GTSNPN; CDR2 reads SVGIG (reference sequence). The CDR3 is 15 residues long. V was cut by 0 bases and J by 1 base, with 12 bases left in between. As DNA, the CDR3 is TGTGCCTGGAGTGTGGACACCAGTGCGAACACTGAAGCTTTCTTT. Translation: CAWSVDTSANTEAFF.

The CDR3 DNA sequence: TGTGCCAGTAGTATTGCCAGGGACACTGAAGCTTTCTTT. Translating gives CASSIARDTEAFF. This chain uses TRBV19 with TRBJ1-1; D is perhaps TRBD1 (5 bases). The V and J ends lost 3 bases and 3 bases respectively, with 8 bases between them. This CDR3 has 13 residues. Germline V gene sequence: CDR1 LNHDA, CDR2 SQIVND (reference sequence).

The J gene is TRBJ1-5, the V gene TRBV15; D remains ambiguous. The V end was cut by 0 bases, the J end by 7 bases, with 4 bases between. The CDR3 covers 12 residues. CDR1 is LNHNV and CDR2 is YYDKDF in the germline V gene (reference sequence). The CDR3 reads CATSRDIQPQHF. Written as DNA, the CDR3 is TGTGCCACCAGCAGAGATATACAGCCCCAGCATTTT.

The gene calls are TRBV28 and TRBJ2-3, with 11 bases that match TRBD2. The V and J ends lost 6 bases and 2 bases, in that order; junction bases with no gene match: 7. There are 16 residues in the CDR3. Germline CDR1 reads MDHEN; CDR2 reads SYDVKM. In nucleotides, the CDR3 is TGTGCCAGCAGGCTGACTAGCGGGATTCACACAGATACGCAGTATTTT. Residues: CASRLTSGIHTDTQYF.

In its sample, this clone was seen a few times. This rearrangement joins TRBV28 to TRBJ1-5; the match to TRBD1 covers 10 bases. V lost 5 bases, J lost 7 bases, and 8 bases stayed unmatched. The CDR3 totals 15 residues. The germline V gene encodes CDR1 MDHEN and CDR2 SYDVKM. CDR3 region: CASSVDRGGRQPQHF. The CDR3 DNA follows: TGTGCCAGCAGTGTGGACAGGGGGGGGAGACAGCCCCAGCATTTT.

This chain uses TRBV5-1 with TRBJ2-3; 11 bases are shared with TRBD2. The CDR3 contains 17 residues. J gave up 2 bases and V 4 bases, and 9 bases lay outside the gene matches. In germline, CDR1 is SGHRS, CDR2 YFSETQ. The CDR3 region is CASSHRLAGRITDTQYF. As DNA, the CDR3 is TGCGCCAGCAGCCACCGACTAGCGGGGCGGATCACAGATACGCAGTATTTT. Full variable domain (missing parts from reference TRBV5-1 and TRBJ2-3): KAGVTQTPRYLIKTRGQQVTLSCSPISGHRSVSWYQQTPGQGLQFLFEYFSETQRNKGNFPGRFSGRQFSNSRSEMNVSTLELGDSALYLCASSHRLAGRITDTQYFGPGTRLTVL.

This clone has only a few counts. The chain joins TRBV29-1 to TRBJ2-1; possible D gene TRBD2, 6 bases. The CDR3 consists of 14 residues. V was pared by 5 bases and J by 7 bases, with 18 bases between. CDR1 is SQVTM and CDR2 is ANQGSEA in the germline V gene. This chain's CDR3 is CSVSFSGTGNEQFF. The CDR3 bases are TGCAGCGTTTCTTTTAGCGGTACGGGGAATGAGCAGTTCTTC.

The chain has TRBV6-6 and TRBJ1-2, with unresolved D. Trimming cost V 7 bases and J 10 bases, with 22 bases left between them. The CDR3 spans 14 residues. CDR1 is MNHNY, CDR2 SVGAGI, per germline (reference sequence). CDR3 sequence reads: CASTRDIFLLFYTF. The CDR3, as DNA: TGTGCCAGCACTCGAGATATCTTTTTGCTTTTCTACACCTTC.

This clone has just one count. The chain couples TRBV7-6 to TRBJ1-5; 8 bases line up with TRBD1. Trimming removed 1 base from V and 2 bases from J; junction bases left unmatched: 4. The V gene's germline CDR1 is SGHVS and CDR2 FNYEAQ. This CDR3 has 16 amino acids. In nucleotides, the CDR3 is TGTGCCAGCAGCTTAGGGTCAGGGGGCGGCAATCAGCCCCAGCATTTT. It specifies CASSLGSGGGNQPQHF.

The chain joins TRBV28 to TRBJ1-2; D remains unclear. Germline loops: CDR1 MDHEN, CDR2 SYDVKM. Between the trimmed V and J ends, which lost 6 bases and 0 bases, there was a span of 14 bases. This CDR3 contains 15 residues. The CDR3 sequence is CASSTSGWANYGYTF. The CDR3 nucleotides are TGTGCCAGCAGCACCTCGGGGTGGGCTAACTATGGCTACACCTTC.

This sequence joins TRBV6-5 and TRBJ2-1; unclear D gene. The CDR3 is 13 amino acids. The ends were cut back, 4 bases at V and 3 bases at J, with 7 bases in the middle. The V gene's germline CDR1 is MNHEY and CDR2 SVGAGI. The CDR3 is CASSSPLYNEQFF. CDR3 in DNA: TGTGCCAGCAGTTCCCCTCTCTACAATGAGCAGTTCTTC.

This chain uses TRBV7-8 with TRBJ2-1; 10 nucleotides agree with TRBD1. CDR3 length equals 15 residues. V trimming: 4 bases; J trimming: 7 bases; junction bases outside the gene matches: 7. CDR1 is SGHVS and CDR2 is FQNEAQ in the germline V gene. The DNA of the CDR3 is TGTGCCAGCAGCTCTGGACAGGGGGGCTGGAATGAGCAGTTCTTC. It is translated as CASSSGQGGWNEQFF.

The chain joins TRBV5-1 to TRBJ2-1; maybe TRBD2 (5 bases). Trimming cost V 0 bases and J 5 bases, with 6 bases left between them. Germline V lookup: CDR1 SGHRS, CDR2 YFSETQ. CDR3 length: 13 amino acids. As DNA, the CDR3 is TGCGCCAGCAGCTTGGCCGGGAACAATGAGCAGTTCTTC. This gives the protein CASSLAGNNEQFF. The full variable domain, rest sourced from reference TRBV5-1 and TRBJ2-1, is KAGVTQTPRYLIKTRGQQVTLSCSPISGHRSVSWYQQTPGQGLQFLFEYFSETQRNKGNFPGRFSGRQFSNSRSEMNVSTLELGDSALYLCASSLAGNNEQFFGPGTRLTVL.

The chain couples TRBV5-1 to TRBJ2-7; 8 bases align to TRBD1. The trim removed 0 bases at V and 5 bases at J, leaving 7 bases unmatched. Germline loops: CDR1 SGHRS, CDR2 YFSETQ. The CDR3 consists of 15 residues. The CDR3 DNA reads TGCGCCAGCAGCTTGGGACAGGGGTCCTTCGACGAGCAGTACTTC. Protein: CASSLGQGSFDEQYF.

The rearrangement joins TRBV19 to TRBJ1-1; D perhaps matches TRBD1 (5 bases). Germline CDR1 is LNHDA and CDR2 is SQIVND (reference sequence). The CDR3 contains 15 residues. Between the trimmed V and J ends, which lost 5 bases and 7 bases, there was a span of 20 bases. The CDR3 region is CASSPGLPTGGEAFF. The CDR3 DNA reads TGTGCCAGTAGTCCGGGCCTCCCGACGGGGGGTGAAGCTTTCTTT.

The rearrangement joins TRBV5-1 to TRBJ2-1; D is perhaps TRBD2 (5 bases). Germline V gene lookup returns CDR1 SGHRS and CDR2 YFSETQ. With 4 bases removed from V and 5 bases from J, the gap between germline ends came to 16 bases. The CDR3 covers 15 residues. CDR3 sequence (DNA): TGCGCCAGCAGCAGTAGCGTTCCGGTAAACAATGAGCAGTTCTTC. Translated, it gives CASSSSVPVNNEQFF.

This clone was recorded once. The rearrangement joins TRBV6-1 to TRBJ2-7; 8 bases match TRBD1. V lost 8 bases to trimming and J lost 13 bases; unmatched junction nucleotides: 13. Germline lookup yields CDR1 MNHNS and CDR2 SASEGT. The CDR3 consists of 12 residues. The CDR3 region has the DNA TGTGCCAGCGCCAGCACCGGGACAGGCACCTACTTC. Its translation is CASASTGTGTYF.

V usage is TRBV6-5 and J usage is TRBJ2-7; no firm D call. This CDR3 has 13 residues. CDR1 and CDR2 (germline): MNHEY, SVGAGI. V dropped 4 bases and J dropped 3 bases, with 10 bases sitting between them. CDR3 in amino acids: CASSSRQSYEQYF. Here the CDR3 DNA reads TGTGCCAGCAGTTCCCGACAAAGCTACGAGCAGTACTTC.

This clone was recorded once. This chain links TRBV28 with TRBJ2-3; 9 bases match TRBD2. The CDR3 sequence is 19 residues long. Germline CDR1 and CDR2: MDHEN and SYDVKM. J lost 4 bases, V lost 2 bases, and 16 bases had no gene match. CDR3 bases: TGTGCCAGCAGTTTAGGGTCTCCGACTAGCGGTCTGTTCGCAGATACGCAGTATTTT. As protein: CASSLGSPTSGLFADTQYF.

V is TRBV7-9 and J is TRBJ1-2, with D perhaps matching TRBD1 (6 bases). This CDR3 contains 13 residues. Between the trimmed V and J ends, which lost 5 bases and 4 bases, there was a span of 11 bases. Germline CDR1 SEHNR, CDR2 FQNEAQ (reference sequence). CDR3 sequence: CASSPGEFYGYTF. The CDR3 DNA reads as TGTGCCAGCAGCCCAGGGGAATTCTATGGCTACACCTTC.

The chain carries TRBV7-9 and TRBJ2-5; D gene unclear. The CDR3 length is 11 residues. V lost 8 bases to trimming and J lost 3 bases, with 7 bases between them. Looked up from germline, CDR1 is SEHNR and CDR2 is FQNEAQ (reference sequence). In DNA form, the CDR3 reads TGTGCCAGCGGCACCGAAGAGACCCAGTACTTC. It encodes CASGTEETQYF.

The genes are TRBV7-9 and TRBJ1-1; TRBD1 agrees at 8 bases. CDR1 and CDR2 (germline): SEHNR, FQNEAQ (reference sequence). Trimming at V came to 5 bases and at J to 0 bases, leaving 5 bases not matched to a gene. This CDR3 is 15 amino acids long. The CDR3 loop is CASSKTGGMNTEAFF. For the CDR3, the DNA is TGTGCCAGCAGCAAAACAGGGGGGATGAACACTGAAGCTTTCTTT.

V is TRBV4-1 and J is TRBJ2-1; no clear D. V lost 0 bases to trimming and J lost 4 bases, with 10 bases between them. The CDR3 loop spans 15 amino acids. CDR1 MGHRA and CDR2 YSYEKL come from the germline V gene. CDR3 coding DNA: TGCGCCAGCAGCCAAGACACGGCGGCTTACAATGAGCAGTTCTTC. Translated: CASSQDTAAYNEQFF.

V is TRBV28 and J is TRBJ1-2; D gene ambiguous. Trimming took off 2 bases at V and 5 bases at J, with 3 bases between the two ends. The CDR3 contains 11 residues. CDR1 and CDR2 from the germline V gene are MDHEN and SYDVKM. The CDR3 spells CASSLEYGYTF. The CDR3 DNA reads as TGTGCCAGCAGTTTAGAGTATGGCTACACCTTC.

The rearrangement links TRBV5-1 to TRBJ1-1; D uncertain. The V and J ends lost 2 bases and 1 base respectively, with 9 bases between them. CDR1 and CDR2 from the germline V gene are SGHRS and YFSETQ. The CDR3 has 14 residues. CDR3 sequence reads: CASSFKAENTEAFF. CDR3 bases: TGCGCCAGCAGCTTTAAAGCGGAGAACACTGAAGCTTTCTTT. Complete variable domain (other parts from reference TRBV5-1 and TRBJ1-1): KAGVTQTPRYLIKTRGQQVTLSCSPISGHRSVSWYQQTPGQGLQFLFEYFSETQRNKGNFPGRFSGRQFSNSRSEMNVSTLELGDSALYLCASSFKAENTEAFFGQGTRLTVV.

CDR3 loop: CASSLGDRLATEAFF. Here the CDR3 DNA reads TGCGCCAGCAGCTTGGGGGACAGGTTGGCCACTGAAGCTTTCTTT. The chain recombines TRBV5-1 with TRBJ1-1, with 8 bases matching TRBD1. The J segment lost 4 bases and the V segment lost 0 bases, leaving 5 bases of the junction unmatched. Germline-derived CDR1 and CDR2 are SGHRS and YFSETQ. This CDR3 contains 15 residues.